The sequence of this T cell receptor beta chain was determined in a study of blood T cell repertoires in COVID-19. Across the whole study: Italy, Spain and the United States were the sources of the convalescent and acute COVID-19 samples. T cells, B-cell-depleted T cells, or PBMCs supplied cDNA or gDNA.

After removal of 8 bases from V and 8 bases from J, the junction contained 14 bases not matched to a gene. This CDR3 comprises 15 residues. Germline V gene lookup returns CDR1 MNHEY and CDR2 SVGAGI. As originally analysed: Counts of nucleated cells, estimated from reference gene primer amplification, were obtained. Clones were sequenced by immunoSEQ multiplex PCR, and TCRdb holds only the in-frame ones, with some missing. V and J calls and clone size are those listed in that table; D and trimming were worked out from the DNA. The sample gives 450,000 to 500,000 clones, around 85% of which show up once; approximately 8.3% is in the top ten. Cohort 3 donors counted as recovered after two negative PCRs, clearance, or resolved symptoms.

This receptor was identified in a woman aged 55-70 years who had recovered from COVID-19. The chain joins TRBV6-5 to TRBJ1-4, with TRBD1 matching 7 bases. The sequenced material came from PBMCs or T cells enriched from blood (not recorded which). The CDR3 DNA is TGTGCCAGCGAGGACAGCAGGGGGGCGCCCGAAAAACTGTTTTTT. Translated: CASEDSRGAPEKLFF.